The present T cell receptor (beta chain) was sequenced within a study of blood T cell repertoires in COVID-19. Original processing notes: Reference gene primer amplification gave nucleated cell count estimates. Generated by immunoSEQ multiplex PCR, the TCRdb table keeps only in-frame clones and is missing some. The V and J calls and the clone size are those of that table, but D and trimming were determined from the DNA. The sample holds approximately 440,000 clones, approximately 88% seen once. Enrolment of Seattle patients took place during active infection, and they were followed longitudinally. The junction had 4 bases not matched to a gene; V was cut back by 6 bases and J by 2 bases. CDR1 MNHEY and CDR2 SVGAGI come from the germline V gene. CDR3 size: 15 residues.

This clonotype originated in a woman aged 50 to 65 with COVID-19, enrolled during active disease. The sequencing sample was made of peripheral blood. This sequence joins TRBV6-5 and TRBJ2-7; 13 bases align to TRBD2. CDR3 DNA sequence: TGTGCCAGCAGCGAGGGACTAGCGGGGCCCTACGAGCAGTACTTC. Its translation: CASSEGLAGPYEQYF.